The sequence of this TCR beta chain was determined in a study of blood T cell repertoires in COVID-19. About the research overall: Donors in the United States, Italy and Spain gave samples during acute or convalescent COVID-19. The cDNA or gDNA used as material had been derived from T cells, B-cell-depleted T cells, or PBMCs.

How the authors handled the data: Amplification of reference gene primers was used by the study to estimate nucleated cell counts. Clones were sequenced by immunoSEQ multiplex PCR, and TCRdb holds only the in-frame ones, with some missing. V and J calls plus clone size are reproduced from that table; the DNA served to infer D and trimming. Of fewer than 250,000 clones listed, around four fifths were seen once; the top ten hold around 6.5%. CDR3 length: 15 residues. With 2 bases removed from V and 3 bases from J, the gap between germline ends came to 10 bases. CDR1 and CDR2 from the germline V gene are MNHNY and SVGAGI (reference sequence).

The rearrangement links TRBV6-6 to TRBJ2-2; D unclear. The sample consisted of peripheral blood. The sequence was obtained from a woman aged 55-75 years with active or convalescent COVID-19. The CDR3 reads CASSYRRRDTGELFF. The CDR3 DNA reads as TGTGCCAGCAGTTACCGGCGACGGGACACCGGGGAGCTGTTTTTT.